The 21 T cell receptor beta chains presented below share a single source sample, sequenced in a study of molecular identifiers for immune sequencing clone quantification. Using its own MiXCR run on the PCR reads, TCRdb lists one record per CDR3 protein. The data contain roughly 93,000 distinct CDR3 sequences, around 27% of them singletons. Sequencing was performed on naive CD8+ T cells from blood, with Jurkat cell RNA spiked in. As for subset: FACS-sorted CD8+CD4-CCR7+CD45RA+ naive T cells. These receptors were collected from a human donor in good health. Some libraries in this study had Jurkat cell RNA spiked in.

J is TRBJ2-3 and V is TRBV4-1; tentatively, D is TRBD1 or TRBD2 (5 bases each). V was trimmed by 3 bases and J by 4 bases, leaving 17 bases between them. This CDR3 contains 16 residues. Germline lookup yields CDR1 MGHRA and CDR2 YSYEKL. Here the CDR3 DNA reads TGCGCCAGCAGCCACAGAGGGACCACGAGGTCAGATACGCAGTATTTT. It encodes CASSHRGTTRSDTQYF.

This clonotype was counted between two and nine times. V is TRBV4-1 and J is TRBJ2-3; a possible D gene is TRBD1 (5 bases). This CDR3 has 14 amino acids. Germline CDR1 reads MGHRA; CDR2 reads YSYEKL. The V end lost 4 bases, the J end lost 3 bases, and 11 bases lay between the germline ends. CDR3 loop: CASSLESGTDTQYF. The CDR3 DNA reads as TGCGCCAGCAGCCTAGAATCAGGGACAGATACGCAGTATTTT.

Many counts were recorded for this clonotype. J is TRBJ2-7 and V is TRBV28, with D possibly being TRBD1 or TRBD2 (5 bases each). V shed 5 bases and J shed 2 bases, with 13 bases lying between them. From germline, CDR1 is MDHEN and CDR2 SYDVKM. This CDR3 region has 14 residues. In nucleotides, the CDR3 is TGTGCCAGCAGTACCCGGGACGGAACCTACGAGCAGTACTTC. Residues: CASSTRDGTYEQYF.

V and J are TRBV27 and TRBJ2-1; a possible D gene is TRBD1 (5 bases). CDR1 and CDR2 from the germline V gene are MNHEY and SMNVEV (reference sequence). The length of the CDR3 is 13 residues. The ends were cut back, 5 bases at V and 5 bases at J, with 10 bases in the middle. The CDR3 reads CASSPTGDNEQFF. The CDR3 DNA follows: TGTGCCAGCAGTCCCACAGGAGACAATGAGCAGTTCTTC.

This clonotype was counted ten times or more. The chain is built from TRBV4-3 and TRBJ2-6; the D is unclear. CDR1 and CDR2 (germline): LGHNA, YSLEER. V was cut by 0 bases and J by 1 base, with 10 bases left in between. The CDR3 is 17 residues long. The CDR3 here is CASSQEGTLSGANVLTF. In DNA form, the CDR3 reads TGCGCCAGCAGCCAAGAGGGCACCTTGTCTGGGGCCAACGTCCTGACTTTC.

The chain employs TRBV24-1 and TRBJ1-2; no definite D call. Germline V gene lookup returns CDR1 KGHDR and CDR2 SFDVKD. The V and J ends lost 2 bases and 4 bases respectively, with 10 bases between them. The CDR3 runs 14 residues. In nucleotides, the CDR3 is TGTGCCACCAGTGATTCCGGGCTGACCTATGGCTACACCTTC. Amino acids: CATSDSGLTYGYTF.

Many counts were recorded for this clonotype. The chain has TRBV12-5 and TRBJ2-4; maybe TRBD1 (5 bases). In germline, CDR1 is LGHNT, CDR2 FRNRAP. CDR3 length: 13 residues. The chain's CDR3 is CAPADIAKNIQYF. Written as DNA, the CDR3 is TGTGCCCCGGCGGACATAGCCAAAAACATTCAGTACTTC.

This clonotype was observed a few times. The rearrangement links TRBV20-1 to TRBJ2-7; D unresolved. The CDR3 is 13 residues long. Germline loops: CDR1 DFQATT, CDR2 SNEGSKA (reference sequence). Trimming shortened V by 1 base and J by 1 base, and 8 bases separated the two germline ends. In DNA form, the CDR3 reads TGCAGTGCTAGAGGAGACTTTTCCTACGAGCAGTACTTC. It specifies CSARGDFSYEQYF.

This sequence joins TRBV19 and TRBJ1-1; D might be TRBD1 (6 bases). The V and J ends lost 7 bases and 3 bases respectively, with 9 bases between them. This CDR3 is 12 amino acids long. Germline V CDR1 and CDR2: LNHDA, SQIVND (reference sequence). The CDR3 protein is CASTRGHTEAFF. The DNA of the CDR3 is TGTGCCAGTACCCGGGGGCACACTGAAGCTTTCTTT.

This clonotype was recorded a few times. The chain carries TRBV7-9 and TRBJ2-1, with D unclear. V was cut by 0 bases and J by 4 bases, with 7 bases left in between. The CDR3 is 14 amino acids. Germline V gene data show CDR1 as SEHNR and CDR2 as FQNEAQ (reference sequence). The CDR3: CASSLAGGYNEQFF. In nucleotides, the CDR3 is TGTGCCAGCAGCTTAGCTGGCGGATACAATGAGCAGTTCTTC.

The chain recombines TRBV12-3 or TRBV12-4 with TRBJ2-1, with D tentatively TRBD1 (6 bases). V lost 3 bases, J lost 5 bases, and 11 bases lay in between. The CDR3 loop spans 14 amino acids. Here the CDR3 DNA reads TGTGCCAGCAGTTTTGTTTCAGGGGACAATGAGCAGTTCTTC. Its protein product is CASSFVSGDNEQFF.

This clonotype came up many times. The chain uses TRBV20-1 and TRBJ1-1; no definite D call. In germline, CDR1 is DFQATT, CDR2 SNEGSKA (reference sequence). The length of the CDR3 is 14 residues. Between the trimmed V and J ends, which lost 4 bases and 0 bases, there was a span of 12 bases. The CDR3 DNA reads TGCAGTGCTACCTCTTATGAGGTGAACACTGAAGCTTTCTTT. Translating it yields CSATSYEVNTEAFF.

This chain connects TRBV4-1 to TRBJ2-5; D remains ambiguous. Trimming cost V 1 base and J 5 bases, with 11 bases left between them. This CDR3 is 14 amino acids long. CDR1 and CDR2 from the germline V gene are MGHRA and YSYEKL. In nucleotides, the CDR3 is TGCGCCAGCAGCCAAGTCCTCTCGACGGAGACCCAGTACTTC. It yields the protein CASSQVLSTETQYF.

Comment on this clonotype: One base away lies a much larger clone, so this may be a sequencing read error. The chain uses TRBV14 and TRBJ2-7, with 12 bases that match TRBD2. Germline V gene sequence: CDR1 SGHDN, CDR2 FVKESK. The CDR3 extends over 15 amino acids. This CDR3 reads CASGHTSGGTYEQYF. CDR3 in DNA: TGTGCCAGCGGCCATACTAGCGGGGGGACCTACGAGCAGTACTTC.

There are many counts of this clonotype. The chain joins TRBV7-6 to TRBJ2-5, with unresolved D. The V and J ends lost 5 bases and 2 bases respectively, with 9 bases between them. The CDR3 runs 13 residues. The germline V gene has CDR1 SGHVS and CDR2 FNYEAQ. The CDR3 DNA is TGTGCCAGCAGCCCCCCCGGGCAAGAGACCCAGTACTTC. This gives the protein CASSPPGQETQYF.

Details on this clonotype: This sequence may be a read error, since a much larger clone differs from it by one base. This chain connects TRBV7-2 to TRBJ2-7; D gene ambiguous. CDR1 SGHTA and CDR2 FQGNSA come from the germline V gene. The CDR3 sequence is 13 residues long. The CDR3 here is CASSDPTAYEQCF. The DNA of the CDR3 is TGTGCCAGCAGCGACCCTACAGCCTACGAGCAGTGCTTC.

The chain employs TRBV4-1 and TRBJ2-7; D uncertain. V was clipped by 1 base and J by 3 bases, with 7 bases between them. CDR3 size: 13 residues. Germline V lookup: CDR1 MGHRA, CDR2 YSYEKL. DNA of the CDR3: TGCGCCAGCAGCCAAGGGGCCTTCTACGAGCAGTACTTC. Its protein product is CASSQGAFYEQYF.

The genes are TRBV13 and TRBJ1-6; D uncertain. Germline lookup yields CDR1 PRHDT and CDR2 FYEKMQ (reference sequence). V was trimmed by 3 bases and J by 0 bases, leaving 6 bases between them. The CDR3 has 15 amino acids. The CDR3 nucleotides read TGTGCCAGCAGCTTCGGTCGCTCCTATAATTCACCCCTCCACTTT. It yields the protein CASSFGRSYNSPLHF.

CDR3 DNA sequence: TGTGCCAGTAGTATCCAGGGAGGATACAATGAGCAGTTCTTC. Amino acid sequence: CASSIQGGYNEQFF. The chain joins TRBV19 to TRBJ2-1; D may be TRBD2 (6 bases). The length of the CDR3 is 14 residues. Germline values: CDR1 LNHDA, CDR2 SQIVND (reference sequence). The germline V and J ends were trimmed by 3 bases and 4 bases, with 10 bases remaining between them.

The chain employs TRBV19 and TRBJ1-6; 9 nucleotides agree with TRBD1. J lost 6 bases, V lost 6 bases, and 6 bases had no gene match. CDR3 length equals 15 residues. CDR1 is LNHDA and CDR2 is SQIVND in the germline V gene (reference sequence). CDR3 region: CASSKATGGNSPLHF. CDR3 DNA: TGTGCCAGTAGCAAAGCGACAGGGGGTAATTCACCCCTCCACTTT.

This clonotype occurred many times. The chain uses TRBV7-9 and TRBJ2-7; D possibly corresponds to TRBD2 (5 bases). The CDR3 has 12 residues. The germline gives CDR1 SEHNR, CDR2 FQNEAQ (reference sequence). The V and J ends lost 5 bases and 7 bases respectively, with 12 bases between them. The CDR3 bases are TGTGCCAGCAGCCCCGGACTCGGGGAGCAGTACTTC. Protein product: CASSPGLGEQYF. Supplemented by reference TRBV7-9 and TRBJ2-7, the full variable domain reads DTGVSQNPRHKITKRGQNVTFRCDPISEHNRLYWYRQTLGQGPEFLTYFQNEAQLEKSRLLSDRFSAERPKGSFSTLEIQRTEQGDSAMYLCASSPGLGEQYFGPGTRLTVT.